In its sample, the clone carrying this T cell receptor (beta chain) was seen a few times. Its antigen is currently unknown. From germline, CDR1 is MDHEN and CDR2 SYDVKM. Trimming shortened V by 5 bases and J by 7 bases, and 18 bases separated the two germline ends. The length of the CDR3 is 15 residues. This entry comes from a study of blood T cells in healthy people across ages. General observations from the study: In long-lived donors, naive CD4+ cell counts and diversity exceeded those of aged donors.

For the second PCR, which ran for roughly 6 to 12 cycles, a sample-barcoded 5' primer and a J-beta primer mix were used. A template-switch adaptor that had 12 random nucleotides put a tag on each cDNA molecule. MiXCR, run by TCRdb on the 5' RACE reads, gives a single entry per CDR3 protein. The sample has hundreds of thousands of distinct CDR3 sequences, around 24% seen once. In addition, the sample was reused for a study of T cells of mothers and their children. In that study: Material was donated by three healthy Caucasian mothers and their six children. Related mother and child pairs showed slightly greater overlap (not significant) than unrelated pairs did.

The chain carries TRBV28 and TRBJ2-4, with D possibly TRBD2 on 6 matching bases. This receptor was identified in a boy aged 5-17 years in good health. Material: blood. CDR3 region: CASSPGGTKGNIQYF. CDR3 DNA: TGTGCCAGCAGTCCCGGCGGGACCAAAGGGAACATTCAGTACTTC.